This T cell receptor (beta chain) was documented in a study of T cell responses to AZD1222 COVID-19 vaccine (dated by TCRdb to 2020 to 2023). Describing the broader study: TCR sequencing was performed for 230 to 250 trial participants, of whom about 210 were given two doses of AZD1222 and around 26 were given two doses of MenACWY control vaccine. Trial participants were enrolled into age subgroups of 18-55, 56-69 and 70-plus years, which contained about 150, 27 and 61 TCR-sequenced participants, respectively.

The full study reports these points: The 56-69-year group was small, and its depth increase did not reach significance, likely because of low power. Most participants were white British and females outnumbered males, and the authors suggested that clonal diversity may have been underestimated. Conclusions about previously exposed vaccinees were limited because only a handful of AZD1222 recipients were SARS-CoV-2 seropositive at baseline. Nearly half of unique spike-specific TCRs reportedly recognized epitopes outside regions mutated in the B.1.351 and B.1.1.7 variants. After two AZD1222 doses, spike-specific TCR breadth and depth were significantly higher than at day 0 and than in MenACWY recipients. No day 14 peak-response samples were available, so repertoires were characterized only after the peak T cell response. The vaccine-associated CD4 TCRs covered the entire spike protein, and the dominant responses fell in regions 160-218 and 743-854.

The CDR3 regions of human TCRbeta chains were analyzed by immunosequencing. In the paper's pipeline: Repertoire TCRs were checked for matches against a reference library of SARS-CoV-2-specific TCRs that had been generated using the MIRA antigen-specificity platform. Breadth meant the fraction of unique TCRs that were SARS-CoV-2-associated, whereas depth meant the fraction of total T cells that were SARS-CoV-2-associated. Using the MIRA data, each spike-specific TCR was assigned both to the spike region to which the TCR was reactive and to a CD4 or CD8 class. Log10-transformed breadth and depth values were compared by one-way ANOVA with Sidak's multiple comparisons tests. TCRdb re-hosts the immuneACCESS table, in-frame sequences only. Its copies lack some clones; in the studies checked, an unresolved V gene accounts for under half of them, and the cause for the rest is not known. For V, J and clone size, that table is used; D and trimming come from the DNA. Recorded for this sample are 95,000 to 110,000 clones; approximately 90% of them occurred a single time. The ten largest make up roughly 5.6% of the sample.

CDR1 and CDR2 are drawn from the germline V gene: SGDLS, YYNGEE. The cysteine opens and the phenylalanine closes a CDR3 of 18 amino acids. The only DNA kept is the CDR3, 54 bases in frame from the first base. The germline ends are 17 bases apart after V is trimmed by 4 bases and J by 0 bases. Sample time point, as interpreted from the label and publication: about 28 days (+/-7) after the second vaccine dose. Because spike-specific TCR depth and breadth did not differ between the two schedules, AZD1222 recipients who got a second dose at roughly 4 weeks were pooled with those who got a second dose at roughly 12 weeks. The vaccinee samples were drawn from two UK trials, COV001 and COV002, one of which was a single-blind randomized controlled phase 2/3 trial testing AZD1222 (ChAdOx1 nCoV-19) in healthy adults. Trial participant PBMC samples were collected at day 0 and day 28 after the second dose for TCRbeta chain sequencing.

In its sample, this clone was seen once. No antigen is known for it. Per-nucleotide qualities are absent, and no much larger clonotype sits a single base away. Sequenced material: peripheral blood, taken 28 days after the second AZD1222 dose. The V and J segments used are TRBV9 and TRBJ2-6; the D segment could be TRBD2, given 6 matching bases. The receptor comes from an adult who received the AZD1222 COVID-19 vaccine. The nucleotide sequence reads TGTGCCAGCAGCTTGAACGGGGCGGGAATCTCTGGGGCCAACGTCCTGACTTTC. Translated, it gives CASSLNGAGISGANVLTF.